These 15 T cell receptor beta chains were sequenced from one sample in a study of T cell responses to AZD1222 COVID-19 vaccine (dated by TCRdb to the early 2020s). Preparation of the library involved the immunoSEQ multiplex PCR assay. TCRdb took this table from immuneACCESS and kept in-frame rearrangements with V and J called. Such tables lack part of the clones; where checked against another copy, unresolved V genes explain under half of the gap, and the rest is unexplained. In this sample the table shows about 100,000 clones, 85% to 90% of which occur a single time. The leading ten clones occupy over 15% of the sample. The sample's time point label is to be understood as: baseline before first vaccination. The specimen was peripheral blood, collected on day 0 of AZD1222 vaccination. The receptor source for this set is an adult in good health.

The V gene is TRBV18, the J gene TRBJ2-7; 9 bases line up with TRBD1. Germline V lookup: CDR1 KGHSH, CDR2 LQKENI. There are 13 residues in the CDR3. Unmatched junction bases numbered 3, after V lost 3 bases and J lost 6 bases. CDR3 sequence reads: CASSPGQGFEQYF. DNA of the CDR3: TGTGCCAGCTCACCGGGACAGGGCTTCGAGCAGTACTTC. The full variable domain, its missing parts supplied by reference TRBV18 and TRBJ2-7, is NAGVMQNPRHLVRRRGQEARLRCSPMKGHSHVYWYRQLPEEGLKFMVYLQKENIIDESGMPKERFSAEFPKEGPSILRIQQVVRGDSAAYFCASSPGQGFEQYFGPGTRLTVT.

The CDR3 is CAISEGPLNSPLHF. The CDR3, as DNA: TGTGCCATCAGTGAGGGCCCACTAAATTCACCCCTCCACTTT. The chain links TRBV10-3 to TRBJ1-6; D is unclear. CDR3 length: 14 amino acids. The V and J ends lost 2 bases and 7 bases respectively, with 9 bases between them. CDR1 and CDR2 from the germline V gene are ENHRY and SYGVKD.

The gene calls are TRBV25-1 and TRBJ2-7; TRBD2 matches 8 bases. The V gene end was trimmed by 1 base and the J gene end by 1 base; junction bases not matched to a gene: 3. Germline V gene sequence: CDR1 MGHDK, CDR2 SYGVNS. There are 15 residues in the CDR3. CDR3 loop: CASSESSGQSYEQYF. DNA of the CDR3: TGTGCCAGCAGTGAATCTAGCGGGCAGTCCTACGAGCAGTACTTC.

The chain combines TRBV25-1 with TRBJ1-6; TRBD1 might be the D (6 bases). The CDR3 is 17 residues long. Germline V CDR1 and CDR2: MGHDK, SYGVNS. Deletions cut 3 bases from V and 6 bases from J, with 18 bases between. The CDR3 coding sequence is TGTGCCAGCAGTGATTTCAGTCGCGGCAGGGGTAATTCACCCCTCCACTTT. The encoded protein is CASSDFSRGRGNSPLHF.

The chain combines TRBV6-5 with TRBJ2-5, with a possible D match to TRBD2 (5 bases). V was trimmed by 7 bases and J by 1 base, leaving 13 bases between them. The CDR3 runs to 14 residues. From germline, CDR1 is MNHEY and CDR2 SVGAGI. CDR3 bases: TGTGCCAGCACCGGGATTGCCCTCCAAGAGACCCAGTACTTC. It translates to CASTGIALQETQYF.

The chain has TRBV18 and TRBJ2-3, with D perhaps matching TRBD2 (5 bases). The germline V gene has CDR1 KGHSH and CDR2 LQKENI. Trimming removed 3 bases at V and 0 bases at J, with 16 bases between. The CDR3 has 17 amino acids. In DNA, the CDR3 is TGTGCCAGCTCACCTTTCGGGAACGGGCTGAGCACAGATACGCAGTATTTT. It is translated as CASSPFGNGLSTDTQYF.

The CDR3 here is CASSLEATSEGYTF. In DNA, the CDR3 is TGTGCCAGCAGCTTAGAGGCCACCTCGGAAGGCTACACCTTC. This rearrangement joins TRBV7-9 to TRBJ1-2; D remains unclear. V shed 1 base and J shed 8 bases, with 14 bases lying between them. The germline gives CDR1 SEHNR, CDR2 FQNEAQ (reference sequence). The CDR3 covers 14 residues. The whole variable domain, remainder taken from reference TRBV7-9 and TRBJ1-2, is DTGVSQNPRHKITKRGQNVTFRCDPISEHNRLYWYRQTLGQGPEFLTYFQNEAQLEKSRLLSDRFSAERPKGSFSTLEIQRTEQGDSAMYLCASSLEATSEGYTFGSGTRLTVV.

This clone has only one observation. The rearrangement uses TRBV2 and TRBJ1-5; maybe TRBD1 (5 bases). Germline lookup yields CDR1 SNHLY and CDR2 FYNNEI. The V gene lost 3 bases and the J gene lost 7 bases, with 13 bases spanning the gap. This CDR3 region has 14 residues. The CDR3 loop is CASSEVTDSQPQHF. In DNA form, the CDR3 reads TGTGCCAGCAGTGAGGTGACAGATTCGCAGCCCCAGCATTTT.

V is TRBV7-3 and J is TRBJ2-3, with TRBD1 as a possible D gene (6 bases). Germline values: CDR1 SGHTA, CDR2 FQGTGA. V lost 5 bases, J lost 6 bases, and 15 bases lay in between. The CDR3 covers 14 residues. The DNA for the CDR3 is TGTGCCAGCAGCGCAACAACAGGGTTGGATACGCAGTATTTT. It yields the protein CASSATTGLDTQYF. The full variable domain, in which reference TRBV7-3 and TRBJ2-3 provide the parts outside the CDR3, is GAGVSQTPSNKVTEKGKYVELRCDPISGHTALYWYRQSLGQGPEFLIYFQGTGAADDSGLPNDRFFAVRPEGSVSTLKIQRTERGDSAVYLCASSATTGLDTQYFGPGTRLTVL.

V usage is TRBV12-5 and J usage is TRBJ1-4, with D perhaps matching TRBD1 (6 bases). The V gene lost 6 bases and the J gene lost 2 bases, with 13 bases spanning the gap. Germline values: CDR1 LGHNT, CDR2 FRNRAP. This CDR3 comprises 15 residues. The CDR3 DNA follows: TGTGCTAGTGGACAAACAGGGCGTACTAATGAAAAACTGTTTTTT. Translation: CASGQTGRTNEKLFF. Using reference TRBV12-5 and TRBJ1-4 for the parts outside the CDR3, the full variable domain is DARVTQTPRHKVTEMGQEVTMRCQPILGHNTVFWYRQTMMQGLELLAYFRNRAPLDDSGMPKDRFSAEMPDATLATLKIQPSEPRDSAVYFCASGQTGRTNEKLFFGSGTQLSVL.

This clone was observed once. The chain uses TRBV6-1 and TRBJ1-2; the match to TRBD1 covers 7 bases. CDR3 length: 15 amino acids. CDR1 is MNHNS, CDR2 SASEGT, per germline. With 3 bases clipped from V and 3 bases from J, the junction kept 7 bases outside the gene matches. CDR3 DNA: TGTGCCAGCAGTGAGACAGGGTGGCGCTACTATGGCTACACCTTC. This gives the protein CASSETGWRYYGYTF.

The CDR3 loop is CASSELAGGNEQFF. DNA of the CDR3: TGCGCCAGCAGTGAGCTAGCGGGAGGCAATGAGCAGTTCTTC. This chain links TRBV10-1 with TRBJ2-1, with 11 bases matching TRBD2. This CDR3 is built from 14 residues. The germline gives CDR1 WNHNN, CDR2 SYGVQD (reference sequence). The V segment lost 2 bases and the J segment 6 bases; nucleotides outside the gene matches: 0.

The chain recombines TRBV5-1 with TRBJ2-3; TRBD1 is a possible D gene (5 bases). V was pared by 4 bases and J by 2 bases, with 11 bases between. Germline loops: CDR1 SGHRS, CDR2 YFSETQ. The CDR3 is made up of 14 amino acids. The CDR3 nucleotides are TGCGCCAGCAGCCTAGGACAAACCACAGATACGCAGTATTTT. This gives the protein CASSLGQTTDTQYF.

The table lists this clone with a few counts. V usage is TRBV5-8 and J usage is TRBJ1-4; tentative D call: TRBD1 (6 bases). The CDR3 is 14 residues long. Germline CDR1 is SGHTS and CDR2 is YDEGEE. The ends were cut back, 5 bases at V and 4 bases at J, with 12 bases in the middle. This CDR3 reads CASRHLQGNEKLFF. CDR3 sequence (DNA): TGTGCCAGCAGGCATCTACAGGGTAATGAAAAACTGTTTTTT.

The chain links TRBV5-5 to TRBJ1-3; 11 bases are shared with TRBD1. With 5 bases clipped from V and 8 bases from J, the junction kept 6 bases outside the gene matches. The CDR3 consists of 14 residues. Per germline, CDR1 SGHKS and CDR2 YYEKEE (reference sequence). The chain's CDR3 is CASRFRDRGDTIYF. The CDR3 DNA follows: TGTGCCAGCAGGTTCCGGGACAGGGGGGACACCATATATTTT.